This T cell receptor (beta chain) was retrieved from a study of cytomegalovirus exposure and HLA in healthy donors. Primers for the PCR totalled 60 Vbeta and 13 Jbeta. Assay used: immunoSEQ multiplex PCR; TCRdb lists only in-frame clones, some missing. The sample yields 100,000 or so clones, roughly three fifths seen once. This clone is labeled as medium-sized. Its antigen remains unidentified. CDR1 is MDHEN, CDR2 SYDVKM, per germline. This CDR3 is 12 amino acids long. V was shortened by 3 bases and J by 10 bases, with 7 bases between the two germline ends. General observations from the study: Presence/absence analyses treated sequencing depth as roughly uniform across donors. Both high specificity and high sensitivity reportedly marked the classifier's diagnosis of cytomegalovirus status.

Sequencing used PBMCs. The sequence derives from a man under 40 in good health and CMV-seropositive. This chain links TRBV28 with TRBJ1-6; unclear D gene. The CDR3 spells CASSLQSSPLHF. The CDR3 region has the DNA TGTGCCAGCAGTTTGCAAAGCTCACCCCTCCACTTT.